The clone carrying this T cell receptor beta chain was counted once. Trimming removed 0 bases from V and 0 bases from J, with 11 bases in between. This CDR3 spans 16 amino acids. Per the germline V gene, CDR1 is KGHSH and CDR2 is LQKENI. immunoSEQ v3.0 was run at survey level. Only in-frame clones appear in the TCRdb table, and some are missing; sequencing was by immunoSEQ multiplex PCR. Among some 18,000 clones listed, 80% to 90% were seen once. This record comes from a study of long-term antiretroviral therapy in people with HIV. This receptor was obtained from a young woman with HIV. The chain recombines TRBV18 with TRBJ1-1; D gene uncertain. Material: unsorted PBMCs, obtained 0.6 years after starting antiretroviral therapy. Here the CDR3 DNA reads TGTGCCAGCTCACCACCAGAAACTCCGATGAACACTGAAGCTTTCTTT. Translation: CASSPPETPMNTEAFF.